Following are 26 T cell receptor beta chains from one sample sequenced in a study of human versus mouse CDR3 diversity and MHC coevolution (TCRdb year 2017). The library was produced with the immunoSEQ multiplex PCR assay. The source is immuneACCESS, and TCRdb retained only in-frame sequences with V and J called. Part of the clones is not carried over; for the studies checked, unresolved V genes explain less than half of this, and the remainder is unexplained. The sample table records over 60,000 clones; roughly 92% of these occur just once. The ten largest clones take up more than 0.13% of the sample. The sequencing input was naive CD4+ T cells from blood. Taken with the paper, the label for cell subset or site translates to: CD45RO-negative CD62L-positive naive CD4 T cells. The source of these receptors is a person between 25 and 69 years old in good health.

V gene TRBV7-6 combines with J gene TRBJ2-2; 7 bases map to TRBD2. The germline V gene has CDR1 SGHVS and CDR2 FNYEAQ. The length of the CDR3 is 18 residues. The V gene end was trimmed by 4 bases and the J gene end by 6 bases; junction bases not matched to a gene: 17. DNA for the CDR3: TGTGCCAGCAGCTCCGCGATGGGGGGGGAGGGCCTCTCCGGGGAGCTGTTTTTT. This encodes CASSSAMGGEGLSGELFF.

This chain joins TRBV27 and TRBJ1-1; the D gene is possibly TRBD1 (6 bases). V gave up 8 bases and J gave up 3 bases, with 13 bases separating them. CDR3 length: 13 amino acids. Germline V CDR1 and CDR2: MNHEY, SMNVEV (reference sequence). The CDR3 DNA follows: TGTGCCAGCGGGTACAGGGTGGACACTGAAGCTTTCTTT. Amino acid sequence: CASGYRVDTEAFF.

V and J are TRBV6-6 and TRBJ2-1, with D tentatively TRBD1 (5 bases). This CDR3 region has 15 residues. CDR1 and CDR2 from the germline V gene are MNHNY and SVGAGI (reference sequence). Trimming removed 5 bases at V and 7 bases at J, with 18 bases between. The CDR3 DNA sequence: TGTGCCAGCAGTACCAGGACATACGAACGTAATGAGCAGTTCTTC. As protein: CASSTRTYERNEQFF.

The chain employs TRBV4-1 and TRBJ2-3, with 7 bases aligning to TRBD1. This CDR3 is 15 amino acids long. V trimming: 8 bases; J trimming: 1 base; junction bases outside the gene matches: 9. CDR1 and CDR2 from the germline V gene are MGHRA and YSYEKL. The CDR3 nucleotides are TGCGCCAGCTGTCCAAGGGGGACAGGCACAGATACGCAGTATTTT. Its protein is CASCPRGTGTDTQYF.

The chain uses TRBV10-3 and TRBJ2-3; D is perhaps TRBD1 (6 bases). Germline V gene data show CDR1 as ENHRY and CDR2 as SYGVKD. Trimming removed 5 bases from V and 2 bases from J, with 8 bases in between. This CDR3 has 13 amino acids. The CDR3 DNA follows: TGTGCCATCAGTAGGGACACCACAGATACGCAGTATTTT. Translating it yields CAISRDTTDTQYF.

The V and J genes are TRBV5-1 and TRBJ2-7; 7 nucleotides align to TRBD1. The V gene end was trimmed by 4 bases and the J gene end by 3 bases; junction bases not matched to a gene: 4. The CDR3 extends over 13 amino acids. The V gene's germline CDR1 is SGHRS and CDR2 YFSETQ. The CDR3 nucleotides are TGCGCCAGCAGCCTGGGACAGATCTACGAGCAGTACTTC. Its protein product is CASSLGQIYEQYF.

The chain uses TRBV5-4 and TRBJ2-2; 9 nucleotides line up with TRBD2. V shed 0 bases, J shed 0 bases, and the junction held 6 bases outside the gene matches. CDR1 and CDR2 (germline): SGHNT, YYREEE (reference sequence). The CDR3 loop spans 18 amino acids. In DNA, the CDR3 is TGTGCCAGCAGCTTGGGCTCGGCGGGGGGGCCGAACACCGGGGAGCTGTTTTTT. It codes for CASSLGSAGGPNTGELFF.

This clone came up once. The V call is TRBV4-1, the J call TRBJ1-2, with 7 positions matching TRBD1. Trimming removed 4 bases from V and 8 bases from J; junction bases left unmatched: 19. Germline V gene sequence: CDR1 MGHRA, CDR2 YSYEKL. The CDR3 has 17 residues. CDR3 residues: CASSLAGRRGREDGYTF. CDR3 nucleotide sequence: TGCGCCAGCAGCCTCGCTGGAAGGAGGGGGCGAGAGGACGGCTACACCTTC.

The rearrangement links TRBV5-4 to TRBJ2-3; TRBD2 might be the D (5 bases). V lost 5 bases to trimming and J lost 4 bases, with 14 bases between them. This CDR3 spans 14 amino acids. Germline assignment: CDR1 SGHNT and CDR2 YYREEE (reference sequence). In DNA, the CDR3 is TGTGCCAGCAGTCCTACTAGTCGCGCAGATACGCAGTATTTT. Translation gives CASSPTSRADTQYF.

V gene TRBV7-3 combines with J gene TRBJ2-5, with 7 bases identical to TRBD2. CDR1 is SGHTA and CDR2 is FQGTGA in the germline V gene. This CDR3 has 15 amino acids. The trim removed 5 bases at V and 5 bases at J, leaving 11 bases unmatched. The CDR3 loop reads CASSLAGLVSETQYF. CDR3 in DNA: TGTGCCAGCAGCCTAGCCGGACTAGTATCGGAGACCCAGTACTTC. The full variable domain, its missing parts supplied by reference TRBV7-3 and TRBJ2-5, is GAGVSQTPSNKVTEKGKYVELRCDPISGHTALYWYRQSLGQGPEFLIYFQGTGAADDSGLPNDRFFAVRPEGSVSTLKIQRTERGDSAVYLCASSLAGLVSETQYFGPGTRLLVL.

This rearrangement joins TRBV7-9 to TRBJ2-7, with D perhaps TRBD1 (6 bases). The V and J ends lost 2 bases and 5 bases respectively, with 10 bases between them. The CDR3 consists of 13 residues. CDR1 and CDR2 from the germline V gene are SEHNR and FQNEAQ (reference sequence). CDR3 amino acids: CASSLSTGHEQYF. Written as DNA, the CDR3 is TGTGCCAGCAGCTTAAGTACAGGGCACGAGCAGTACTTC.

For the CDR3, the DNA is TGTGCCAGCAGCAAAACAGGGGGTCTATACGAGCAGTACTTC. The encoded protein is CASSKTGGLYEQYF. The chain uses TRBV11-2 and TRBJ2-7, with TRBD1 identical over 8 bases. In germline, CDR1 is SGHAT, CDR2 FQNNGV. J lost 4 bases, V lost 5 bases, and 7 bases had no gene match. The length of the CDR3 is 14 residues.

Here the CDR3 reads CASSLALAGHNEQFF. The CDR3 region has the DNA TGTGCCAGCAGCTTAGCACTAGCGGGGCACAATGAGCAGTTCTTC. This chain joins TRBV7-8 and TRBJ2-1, with TRBD2 matching over 10 bases. V was clipped by 0 bases and J by 5 bases; unmatched bases: 1. This CDR3 spans 15 amino acids. The V gene's germline CDR1 is SGHVS and CDR2 FQNEAQ.

The J gene is TRBJ1-3, the V gene TRBV7-8; perhaps TRBD1 as D (5 bases). Germline V gene data show CDR1 as SGHVS and CDR2 as FQNEAQ. The CDR3 sequence is 14 residues long. V was clipped by 0 bases and J by 2 bases, with 5 bases between them. The CDR3: CASSLAGPGNTIYF. Written as DNA, the CDR3 is TGTGCCAGCAGCTTAGCGGGGCCTGGAAACACCATATATTTT. The full variable domain, rest sourced from reference TRBV7-8 and TRBJ1-3, is GAGVSQSPRYKVAKRGQDVALRCDPISGHVSLFWYQQALGQGPEFLTYFQNEAQLDKSGLPSDRFFAERPEGSVSTLKIQRTQQEDSAVYLCASSLAGPGNTIYFGEGSWLTVV.

The chain carries TRBV5-6 and TRBJ1-3; D gene uncertain. The CDR3 loop spans 15 amino acids. Trimming shortened V by 3 bases and J by 2 bases, and 12 bases separated the two germline ends. Germline V CDR1 and CDR2: SGHDT, YYEEEE. The CDR3 DNA is TGTGCCAGCAGCTCACGCCGCCTACCTGGAAACACCATATATTTT. This codes for CASSSRRLPGNTIYF.

V gene TRBV10-3 combines with J gene TRBJ2-5; 8 positions match TRBD2. The length of the CDR3 is 13 residues. Germline trimming cut 2 bases from V and 4 bases from J; bases unmatched to any gene: 0. Germline loops: CDR1 ENHRY, CDR2 SYGVKD. The CDR3 loop is CAISESGRETQYF. The CDR3 coding sequence is TGTGCCATCAGTGAGAGCGGGAGAGAGACCCAGTACTTC.

The rearrangement joins TRBV10-2 to TRBJ2-5; D perhaps matches TRBD2 (6 bases). Trimming took off 0 bases at V and 11 bases at J, with 19 bases between the two ends. CDR1 and CDR2 from the germline V gene are WSHSY and SAAADI. The CDR3 loop spans 15 amino acids. For the CDR3, the DNA is TGCGCCAGCAGTGAGTCTGCGGACCGGATTCGGGAGCAGTACTTC. As protein: CASSESADRIREQYF.

The chain uses TRBV5-4 and TRBJ1-1; no reliable D call. This CDR3 contains 15 residues. Trimming removed 1 base from V and 1 base from J, with 11 bases in between. Germline CDR1 reads SGHNT; CDR2 reads YYREEE (reference sequence). CDR3 in DNA: TGTGCCAGCAGCTTGCGAAGCTCGGGGAACACTGAAGCTTTCTTT. It codes for CASSLRSSGNTEAFF.

The chain is built from TRBV6-1 and TRBJ2-1; 14 nucleotides align to TRBD2. V dropped 7 bases and J dropped 7; count of bases not matched to a gene: 6. The CDR3 length is 15 residues. In germline, CDR1 is MNHNS, CDR2 SASEGT. The CDR3, as DNA: TGTGCCAGCACTACGACTAGCGGGGGGGTGAATGAGCAGTTCTTC. Translated: CASTTTSGGVNEQFF.

The chain combines TRBV5-1 with TRBJ1-1; D not resolved. The germline V and J ends were trimmed by 4 bases and 1 base, with 11 bases remaining between them. The CDR3 sequence is 14 residues long. The germline V gene encodes CDR1 SGHRS and CDR2 YFSETQ. CDR3 sequence: CASSMGSENTEAFF. Here the CDR3 DNA reads TGCGCCAGCAGCATGGGGTCAGAGAACACTGAAGCTTTCTTT. Together with reference TRBV5-1 and TRBJ1-1, the CDR3 gives the full variable domain: KAGVTQTPRYLIKTRGQQVTLSCSPISGHRSVSWYQQTPGQGLQFLFEYFSETQRNKGNFPGRFSGRQFSNSRSEMNVSTLELGDSALYLCASSMGSENTEAFFGQGTRLTVV.

The chain carries TRBV7-9 and TRBJ1-1, with 12 bases matching TRBD1. There are 14 residues in the CDR3. Trimming removed 6 bases from V and 2 bases from J; junction bases left unmatched: 1. Germline-derived CDR1 and CDR2 are SEHNR and FQNEAQ (reference sequence). The CDR3 protein is CASRGQGANTEAFF. The CDR3 region has the DNA TGTGCCAGCAGGGGACAGGGGGCAAACACTGAAGCTTTCTTT.

The chain has TRBV19 and TRBJ1-1; 9 bases are a match to TRBD1. The junction had 5 bases not matched to a gene; V was cut back by 4 bases and J by 2 bases. The CDR3 length is 15 residues. Germline values: CDR1 LNHDA, CDR2 SQIVND (reference sequence). The CDR3 spells CASSRTGQGNTEAFF. In DNA form, the CDR3 reads TGTGCCAGTAGTAGAACGGGACAGGGCAACACTGAAGCTTTCTTT. The full variable domain, in which reference TRBV19 and TRBJ1-1 provide the parts outside the CDR3, is DGGITQSPKYLFRKEGQNVTLSCEQNLNHDAMYWYRQDPGQGLRLIYYSQIVNDFQKGDIAEGYSVSREKKESFPLTVTSAQKNPTAFYLCASSRTGQGNTEAFFGQGTRLTVV.

The V call is TRBV5-1, the J call TRBJ2-7; 9 bases align to TRBD2. The CDR3 covers 15 residues. Looked up from germline, CDR1 is SGHRS and CDR2 is YFSETQ. After removal of 0 bases from V and 3 bases from J, the junction contained 4 bases not matched to a gene. CDR3 loop: CASSLDWRGGYEQYF. CDR3 in DNA: TGCGCCAGCAGCTTGGACTGGCGGGGGGGCTACGAGCAGTACTTC.

This chain links TRBV5-6 with TRBJ2-7; D remains ambiguous. Trimming took off 2 bases at V and 6 bases at J, with 15 bases between the two ends. The CDR3 is 14 amino acids. The germline V gene has CDR1 SGHDT and CDR2 YYEEEE. The CDR3 coding sequence is TGTGCCAGCAGCTTATGGGCAGAAGGTGTCGAGCAGTACTTC. Translation gives CASSLWAEGVEQYF.

The chain joins TRBV5-5 to TRBJ1-5; D is possibly TRBD1 (5 bases). Germline CDR1 SGHKS, CDR2 YYEKEE (reference sequence). V was trimmed by 0 bases and J by 8 bases, leaving 21 bases between them. The CDR3 has 17 amino acids. CDR3 nucleotides: TGTGCCAGCAGCTTGGTATTCTCGGTGGGGGGAGGAGAGCCCCAGCATTTT. This encodes CASSLVFSVGGGEPQHF.

V usage is TRBV28 and J usage is TRBJ2-1; TRBD2 agrees at 9 bases. The CDR3 has 15 amino acids. CDR1 is MDHEN and CDR2 is SYDVKM in the germline V gene. Trimming cost V 3 bases and J 7 bases; bases outside gene matches: 7. CDR3 DNA sequence: TGTGCCAGCAGTTTTATAGCGGGGGTGGGGAATGAGCAGTTCTTC. This encodes CASSFIAGVGNEQFF.